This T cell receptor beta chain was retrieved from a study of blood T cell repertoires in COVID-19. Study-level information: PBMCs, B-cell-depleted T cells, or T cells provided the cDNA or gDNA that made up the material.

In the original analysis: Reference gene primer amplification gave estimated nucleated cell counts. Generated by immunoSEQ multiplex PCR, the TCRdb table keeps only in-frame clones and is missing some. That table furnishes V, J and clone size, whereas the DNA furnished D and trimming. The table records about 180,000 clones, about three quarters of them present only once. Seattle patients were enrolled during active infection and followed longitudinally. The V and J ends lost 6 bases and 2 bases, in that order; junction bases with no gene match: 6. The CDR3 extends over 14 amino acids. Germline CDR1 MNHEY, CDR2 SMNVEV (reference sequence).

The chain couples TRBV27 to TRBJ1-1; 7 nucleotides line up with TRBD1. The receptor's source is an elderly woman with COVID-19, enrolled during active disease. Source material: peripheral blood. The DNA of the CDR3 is TGTGCCAGCAGCCGGGACAGTTACAACACTGAAGCTTTCTTT. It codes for CASSRDSYNTEAFF.